This T cell receptor (beta chain) came from a study of T cells after yellow fever vaccination. Study details: Preparation of fractions with low cell numbers was performed using SMART-Seq v4 Ultra Low Input. Study-wide points: Booster sampling recovered most clones from primary vaccination (96% CD4, 88% CD8).

Germline V gene sequence: CDR1 SEHNR, CDR2 FQNEAQ (reference sequence). This CDR3 region has 14 residues. The trim removed 5 bases at V and 3 bases at J, leaving 3 bases unmatched. Ten or more counts support this clonotype. As yet, its antigen is unknown. TCR cDNA was made by 5'RACE template switching, adding a universal primer site and UMIs. TCRdb reprocessed the 5' RACE reads with MiXCR, giving one entry per CDR3 protein. This sample yields roughly 310,000 distinct CDR3 sequences, of which roughly 3.5% are seen a single time; less than 25% belongs to the top ten. The sequence came from a man in his late teens or twenties who received the YFV17D yellow fever vaccine. Sequencing used PBMCs, obtained on the day of the yellow fever booster vaccination. The chain has TRBV7-9 and TRBJ1-1; 10 positions agree with TRBD1. The CDR3 here is CASSQGTGDTEAFF. The CDR3 coding sequence is TGTGCCAGCAGCCAAGGGACAGGGGACACTGAAGCTTTCTTT.